This is a list of T cell receptor beta chains from one sample in a study of T-cell reconstitution after alpha-beta-depleted transplantation in children. TCRdb analysed the PCR reads with MiXCR anew, one entry per CDR3 protein. Here the sample spans approximately 420,000 distinct CDR3 sequences, approximately 11% being singletons. Source: PBMCs from the stem cell graft donor, taken from the stem cell graft. Receptor source: a human donor who donated a stem cell graft to a child with acute myeloid leukemia. The CDR3 runs from the conserved cysteine through the conserved F or W. D genes are given only for firm matches. Size values are once, few and many counts, or a class for expanded clones, and some rows have none.

d_gene	v_gene	abundance	j_gene	CDR3nt	CDR3aa
.	TRBV10-2	.	TRBJ2-5	TGCGCCAGCAGAGGGGGAAACCAAGAGACCCAGTACTTC	CASRGGNQETQYF
.	TRBV5-1	.	TRBJ1-1	TGCGCCAGCAGCCCACAGGTAAACACTGAAGCTTTCTTT	CASSPQVNTEAFF
.	TRBV27	many	TRBJ1-2	TGTGCCAGCAGTTTAGCCTTCAGGGAGTGGGATGGCTACACCTTC	CASSLAFREWDGYTF
.	TRBV9	few	TRBJ2-3	TGTGCCAGCAGCTTTCGGGAGAAGCCAGATACGCAGTATTTT	CASSFREKPDTQYF
.	TRBV3-1	.	TRBJ2-1	TGTGCCAGCAGCCAACCGGGTACCCCTTCCCATGAGCAGTTCTTC	CASSQPGTPSHEQFF
TRBD2	TRBV7-9	few	TRBJ2-1	TGTGCCAGCAGCTTTGGGACTAGCGATGAGCAGTTCTTC	CASSFGTSDEQFF
.	TRBV7-2	.	TRBJ2-1	TGTGCCAGCAGCAACCGGCTACTCAATGAGCAGTTCTTC	CASSNRLLNEQFF
.	TRBV9	.	TRBJ1-6	TGTGCCAGCCAGACCGGACAGCTTAATTCACCCCTCCACTTT	CASQTGQLNSPLHF
TRBD2	TRBV20-1	.	TRBJ2-1	TGCAGTGCTAGTGGCGGGAGTACTTTAAATGAGCAGTTCTTC	CSASGGSTLNEQFF
.	TRBV25-1	few	TRBJ2-2	TGTGCCAGCAGTGAAGGTACTCGGCCCCCGAACACCGGGGAGCTGTTTTTT	CASSEGTRPPNTGELFF
.	TRBV9	few	TRBJ1-4	TGTGCCAGCAGCGTAGGGCAAACAGGCTCCTTCAATGAAAAACTGTTTTTT	CASSVGQTGSFNEKLFF
.	TRBV5-1	few	TRBJ2-5	TGCGCCAGCAGCTTGACGCGCCCCACCCAAGAGACCCAGTACTTC	CASSLTRPTQETQYF
.	TRBV29-1	few	TRBJ1-4	TGCAGCGTTGGGGACTTTAATGAAAAACTGTTTTTT	CSVGDFNEKLFF
TRBD2	TRBV20-1	few	TRBJ2-2	TGCAGTGCTAGCCGACTAGCGGGGAAGAACACCGGGGAGCTGTTTTTT	CSASRLAGKNTGELFF
TRBD2	TRBV5-1	few	TRBJ2-3	TGCGCCAGCAGCTTGGTGGCTAGCGGGGCCCCCGGCACAGATACGCAGTATTTT	CASSLVASGAPGTDTQYF
.	TRBV20-1	.	TRBJ1-2	TGCAGTGCTATGGACCGAGGGATGGTTGGCTACACCTTC	CSAMDRGMVGYTF